This T cell receptor beta chain is drawn from a study of blood T cells in healthy people across ages. The overall study: Per every two T cells, about one barcoded beta molecule was captured by template switching.

Study-level findings and limits: Unknown donor CMV status possibly confounded expanded clonotype changes.

PCR was performed a second time for about 7 to 12 cycles using a sample-barcoded 5' primer and a J-beta primer mix. One entry per CDR3 protein, called by TCRdb with MiXCR from the 5' RACE reads. Altogether around 940,000 distinct CDR3 sequences are present, roughly 51% being singletons, with the ten largest covering about a fifth. Each sample yielded at least 6.5 million isolated PBMCs. Extractions gave at least 6 micrograms of total RNA per sample. Trimming stripped 0 bases from V and 2 bases from J, with 14 bases between. CDR1 is GTSNPN, CDR2 SVGIG, per germline (reference sequence). This CDR3 is 16 amino acids long. With respect to this clonotype: Its cognate antigen is unknown.

Sequences were obtained from blood. The chain combines TRBV30 with TRBJ2-4; the D call may be TRBD1 or TRBD2 (5 bases each). The TCR was taken from a woman in her fifties or sixties in good health. The CDR3 sequence is CAWSVPREGPKNIQYF. Written as DNA, the CDR3 is TGTGCCTGGAGTGTCCCCCGTGAGGGACCCAAAAACATTCAGTACTTC.